This T cell receptor beta chain originates from a study of post-analysis software for immune sequencing data. General study results and limits: TRBV5-6, TRBV5-1 and TRBV20-1 belonged to a set of five TRBV segments that were more frequent in patients than controls.

This CDR3 is 13 amino acids long. Trimming pared 4 bases from V and 4 bases from J, leaving 8 bases between. The germline CDR1 and CDR2 sequences are SGHTA and FQGNSA. Libraries were made from TCR beta cDNA, and they carried unique molecular identifiers. Using its own MiXCR run on the PCR reads, TCRdb lists one record per CDR3 protein. Of a few hundred thousand distinct CDR3 sequences listed, 36% were seen once; the top ten hold approximately 4.6%. Comment on this clonotype: The target antigen is unknown.

The TCR comes from a girl between 10 and 17 years old with multiple sclerosis. The sample was blood. V usage is TRBV7-2 and J usage is TRBJ1-3; the D is unclear. The CDR3 nucleotides read TGTGCCAGCAGCTCGGAACGAGGAAACACCATATATTTT. Translating it yields CASSSERGNTIYF.